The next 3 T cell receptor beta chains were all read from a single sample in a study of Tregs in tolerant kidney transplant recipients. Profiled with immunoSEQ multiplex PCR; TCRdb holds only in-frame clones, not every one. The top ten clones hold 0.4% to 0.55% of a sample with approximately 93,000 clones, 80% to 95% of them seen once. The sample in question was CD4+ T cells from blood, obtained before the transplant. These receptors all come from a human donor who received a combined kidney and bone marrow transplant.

The CDR3 reads CATSRGTGLNQPQHF. CDR3 DNA sequence: TGTGCCACCAGCAGAGGAACAGGGCTAAATCAGCCCCAGCATTTT. The chain uses TRBV15 and TRBJ1-5, with D possibly being TRBD1 (6 bases). The ends were cut back, 1 base at V and 4 bases at J, with 11 bases in the middle. Germline loops: CDR1 LNHNV, CDR2 YYDKDF (reference sequence). The CDR3 runs to 15 residues.

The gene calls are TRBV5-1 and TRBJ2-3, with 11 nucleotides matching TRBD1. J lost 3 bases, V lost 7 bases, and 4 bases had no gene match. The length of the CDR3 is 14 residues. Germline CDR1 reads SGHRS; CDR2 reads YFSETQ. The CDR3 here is CASGGTGGTDTQYF. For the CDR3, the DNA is TGCGCCAGCGGGGGGACAGGGGGGACAGATACGCAGTATTTT.

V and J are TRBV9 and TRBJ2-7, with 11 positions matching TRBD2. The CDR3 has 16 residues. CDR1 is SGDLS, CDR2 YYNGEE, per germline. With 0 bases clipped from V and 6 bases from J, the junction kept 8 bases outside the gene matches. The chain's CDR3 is CASSVGDSGRVSEQYF. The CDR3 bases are TGTGCCAGCAGCGTAGGGGATAGCGGGAGGGTAAGCGAGCAGTACTTC.